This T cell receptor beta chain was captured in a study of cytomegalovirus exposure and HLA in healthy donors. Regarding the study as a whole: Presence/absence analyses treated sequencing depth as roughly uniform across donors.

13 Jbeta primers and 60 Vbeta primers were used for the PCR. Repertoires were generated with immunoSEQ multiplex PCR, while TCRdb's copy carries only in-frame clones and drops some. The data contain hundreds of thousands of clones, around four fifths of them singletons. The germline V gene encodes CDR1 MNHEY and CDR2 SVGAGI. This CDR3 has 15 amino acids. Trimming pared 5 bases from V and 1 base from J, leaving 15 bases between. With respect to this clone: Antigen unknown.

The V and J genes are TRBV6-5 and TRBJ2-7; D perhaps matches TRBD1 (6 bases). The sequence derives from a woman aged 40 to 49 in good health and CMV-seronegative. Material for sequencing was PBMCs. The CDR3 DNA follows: TGTGCCAGCAGTGGAACCGGGACACCATCCTACGAGCAGTACTTC. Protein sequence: CASSGTGTPSYEQYF.